This T cell receptor (beta chain) was sequenced for a study of blood T cell repertoires in COVID-19. Looking at the study overall: The study drew acute and convalescent COVID-19 samples from the United States, Italy and Spain. Nucleic acid was either cDNA or gDNA, and it came from T cells, B-cell-depleted T cells, or PBMCs.

This clone was counted once. The germline gives CDR1 SGDLS, CDR2 YYNGEE. This CDR3 has 15 residues. V lost 3 bases and J 6 bases, leaving 18 bases between the germline ends. Original data processing: The assay estimated nucleated cells by amplifying reference gene primers. The method was immunoSEQ multiplex PCR; TCRdb's version includes in-frame clones alone and lacks a portion of them. V and J calls and clone size follow that table, whereas D and trimming were derived from the DNA. The profile shows under 200,000 clones, around 72% of them singletons. This TCR derives from a woman at least 80 years old with acute or convalescent COVID-19. Sequencing used peripheral blood. The chain carries TRBV9 and TRBJ1-2; D possibly corresponds to TRBD1 (6 bases). The CDR3 spells CASSGRTARLDGYTF. The DNA of the CDR3 is TGTGCCAGCAGCGGCCGGACAGCCAGGCTCGATGGCTACACCTTC.